This TCR beta chain comes out of a study of early T cells in non-severe SARS-CoV-2 infection. Study-level information: Sequenced material consisted of bulk RNA (from unsorted whole blood), and chains were unpaired. Points from the study as a whole: Missing private and CD4 specificities, VDJdb matching favored anti-spike CD8 responses.

The protocol attached unique molecular identifiers to individual cDNA molecules. TCRdb used MiXCR to reprocess the 5' RACE reads, holding one entry per CDR3 protein. The sample has more than 75,000 distinct CDR3 sequences, approximately 13% seen once. In its sample, this clonotype was seen a few times. Its antigen is still unknown. Per the germline V gene, CDR1 is DFQATT and CDR2 is SNEGSKA (reference sequence). Between the trimmed V and J ends, which lost 6 bases and 10 bases, there was a span of 18 bases. The CDR3 is 12 amino acids. This TCR came from an adult who was a healthcare worker with PCR-confirmed SARS-CoV-2 infection or an uninfected control (not recorded which). The chain recombines TRBV20-1 with TRBJ1-1, with a weak D call TRBD1 (5 bases). Sequencing was carried out using whole blood. The CDR3 is CSAGGRTARAFF. CDR3 sequence (DNA): TGCAGTGCGGGGGGACGGACCGCCCGAGCTTTCTTT.